These 18 T cell receptor beta chains originate from one sample sequenced in a study of tumor-infiltrating lymphocytes in localized non-small cell lung cancer. The protocol was immunoSEQ multiplex PCR, while the TCRdb copy is restricted to in-frame clones and leaves out a portion. The sample has thousands of clones; about 65% are singletons. Material for sequencing was uninvolved lung tissue not adjacent to the tumor. These receptors were taken from a human donor with non-small cell lung cancer.

With respect to this clone: Other DNA sequences within the sample encode an identical CDR3. This chain uses TRBV19 with TRBJ1-3; D gene uncertain. CDR3 length equals 15 residues. CDR1 is LNHDA and CDR2 is SQIVND in the germline V gene (reference sequence). V lost 3 bases and J 2 bases, leaving 11 bases between the germline ends. The chain's CDR3 is CASSMERGTGNTIYF. DNA for the CDR3: TGTGCCAGTAGTATGGAACGGGGAACTGGAAACACCATATATTTT.

This rearrangement joins TRBV6-5 to TRBJ1-2; perhaps TRBD1 as D (5 bases). V lost 6 bases and J 0 bases, leaving 11 bases between the germline ends. The CDR3 is made up of 14 amino acids. The germline gives CDR1 MNHEY, CDR2 SVGAGI. The CDR3 sequence: CASSRGQANYGYTF. CDR3 in DNA: TGTGCCAGCAGCCGAGGACAAGCTAACTATGGCTACACCTTC.

The gene calls are TRBV30 and TRBJ2-7, with D perhaps TRBD1 (6 bases). Germline loops: CDR1 GTSNPN, CDR2 SVGIG (reference sequence). CDR3 size: 14 residues. The ends were cut back, 1 base at V and 2 bases at J, with 12 bases in the middle. CDR3 residues: CAWSDRAGAYEQYF. The CDR3 DNA sequence: TGTGCCTGGAGTGACAGGGCCGGGGCCTACGAGCAGTACTTC.

This clone was counted only a few times. The genes are TRBV4-1 and TRBJ1-2; D not resolved. Trimming cost V 4 bases and J 8 bases, with 17 bases left between them. The germline V gene encodes CDR1 MGHRA and CDR2 YSYEKL. The CDR3 runs to 14 residues. CDR3 residues: CASSLTNGQYGYTF. CDR3 nucleotide sequence: TGCGCCAGCAGCCTCACAAACGGCCAGTACGGCTACACCTTC.

In its sample, this clone was seen a few times. This chain links TRBV2 with TRBJ2-7; no clear D. Between the trimmed V and J ends, which lost 7 bases and 0 bases, there was a span of 13 bases. Per germline, CDR1 SNHLY and CDR2 FYNNEI. CDR3 length equals 14 residues. Written as DNA, the CDR3 is TGTGCCAGCACCGAAGGGTTAATCTCCTACGAGCAGTACTTC. The encoded protein is CASTEGLISYEQYF.

The chain joins TRBV19 to TRBJ1-2; D gene unclear. This CDR3 has 13 amino acids. V dropped 6 bases and J dropped 1 base, with 9 bases sitting between them. The germline gives CDR1 LNHDA, CDR2 SQIVND (reference sequence). CDR3 DNA: TGTGCCAGTAGGGGCAGTCTTAACTATGGCTACACCTTC. Translation: CASRGSLNYGYTF. The full variable domain, in which reference TRBV19 and TRBJ1-2 provide the parts outside the CDR3, is DGGITQSPKYLFRKEGQNVTLSCEQNLNHDAMYWYRQDPGQGLRLIYYSQIVNDFQKGDIAEGYSVSREKKESFPLTVTSAQKNPTAFYLCASRGSLNYGYTFGSGTRLTVV.

This clone was detected once. The CDR3 nucleotides read TGTGCCAGCAGCTTAGTGGGGGACGGAAACACAGATACGCAGTATTTT. Amino acid sequence: CASSLVGDGNTDTQYF. The V gene is TRBV7-6, the J gene TRBJ2-3; D is perhaps TRBD1 or TRBD2 (5 bases each). The CDR3 loop spans 16 amino acids. Trimming removed 1 base from V and 2 bases from J, with 13 bases in between. Germline CDR1 and CDR2: SGHVS and FNYEAQ.

Here the CDR3 reads CASSFGGADGYEQYF. CDR3 coding DNA: TGTGCCAGCAGCTTTGGGGGTGCGGACGGCTACGAGCAGTACTTC. The V and J genes are TRBV11-3 and TRBJ2-7; D may match TRBD1 or TRBD2 (5 bases each). The CDR3 is 15 residues long. V was clipped by 3 bases and J by 3 bases, with 15 bases between them. Germline lookup yields CDR1 SGHNT and CDR2 YENEEA.

This clone was counted between two and nine times. The chain has TRBV7-9 and TRBJ2-7; TRBD1 agrees at 8 bases. The CDR3 contains 14 residues. V lost 5 bases and J lost 2; bases outside the gene matches: 5. In germline, CDR1 is SEHNR, CDR2 FQNEAQ (reference sequence). The CDR3 region has the DNA TGTGCCAGCAGCGTACAGGGGGGAGCCTACGAGCAGTACTTC. It yields the protein CASSVQGGAYEQYF.

The chain links TRBV9 to TRBJ1-2; D gene ambiguous. In germline, CDR1 is SGDLS, CDR2 YYNGEE. This CDR3 has 16 amino acids. V was pared by 0 bases and J by 4 bases, with 16 bases between. CDR3 bases: TGTGCCAGCAGCGTAGAGCCCCAGATGGCACTCTATGGCTACACCTTC. Its protein is CASSVEPQMALYGYTF.

V usage is TRBV5-1 and J usage is TRBJ1-4; D may be TRBD1 (5 bases). Trimming left V 4 bases short and J 8 bases short, with 18 bases between. The germline V gene encodes CDR1 SGHRS and CDR2 YFSETQ. The CDR3 sequence is 15 residues long. The CDR3 sequence is CASSHARARKEKLFF. The CDR3 DNA sequence: TGCGCCAGCAGCCATGCCAGGGCGAGAAAAGAAAAACTGTTTTTT.

This chain links TRBV18 with TRBJ2-7, with 9 positions matching TRBD1. Per germline, CDR1 KGHSH and CDR2 LQKENI. CDR3 length: 16 residues. Germline trimming cut 6 bases from V and 3 bases from J; bases unmatched to any gene: 12. The CDR3 region is CASSKGTGRVGYEQYF. CDR3 DNA sequence: TGTGCCAGCTCTAAAGGGACAGGGAGAGTGGGCTACGAGCAGTACTTC.

The rearrangement uses TRBV5-6 and TRBJ1-1; D might be TRBD1 (6 bases). V lost 3 bases and J lost 7, with 13 bases in between. The CDR3 spans 13 residues. CDR1 and CDR2 (germline): SGHDT, YYEEEE. The CDR3 is CASSSPGVGEAFF. The CDR3 nucleotides are TGTGCCAGCAGCTCGCCAGGGGTGGGTGAAGCTTTCTTT.

This clone was counted only a few times. The chain links TRBV7-9 to TRBJ2-2; perhaps D is TRBD1 or TRBD2 (5 bases each). Trimming shortened V by 5 bases and J by 1 base, and 11 bases separated the two germline ends. Germline V gives CDR1 SEHNR, CDR2 FQNEAQ (reference sequence). This CDR3 spans 15 amino acids. The CDR3 spells CASSPGAGNTGELFF. For the CDR3, the DNA is TGTGCCAGCAGCCCCGGGGCAGGGAACACCGGGGAGCTGTTTTTT.

V and J are TRBV7-2 and TRBJ1-5; D might be TRBD1 (6 bases). The CDR3 loop spans 13 amino acids. Per the germline V gene, CDR1 is SGHTA and CDR2 is FQGNSA. Trimming stripped 5 bases from V and 4 bases from J, with 9 bases between. The CDR3 nucleotides are TGTGCCAGCAGCGGGGGGCTGAATCAGCCCCAGCATTTT. Translated, it gives CASSGGLNQPQHF.

The chain carries TRBV5-4 and TRBJ1-5; D uncertain. Germline loops: CDR1 SGHNT, CDR2 YYREEE (reference sequence). Trimming shortened V by 1 base and J by 1 base, and 15 bases separated the two germline ends. This CDR3 is built from 17 residues. CDR3 bases: TGTGCCAGCAGCTTGTGGTGGGGAGCGAGGAGCAATCAGCCCCAGCATTTT. It codes for CASSLWWGARSNQPQHF.

V is TRBV10-3 and J is TRBJ1-5, with D hard to call. Trimming shortened V by 3 bases and J by 7 bases, and 10 bases separated the two germline ends. The CDR3 runs to 13 residues. In germline, CDR1 is ENHRY, CDR2 SYGVKD. CDR3 in DNA: TGTGCCATCAGTGAATCCCTCGGCCAGCCCCAGCATTTT. Amino acids: CAISESLGQPQHF.

This sequence joins TRBV19 and TRBJ2-3; TRBD2 matches at 8 bases. Germline V gene data show CDR1 as LNHDA and CDR2 as SQIVND (reference sequence). Germline trimming cut 5 bases from V and 6 bases from J; bases unmatched to any gene: 10. The CDR3 contains 15 residues. The CDR3 region has the DNA TGTGCCAGTAGTTCCTCCGGGACTAGAGGCGATACGCAGTATTTT. Its translation is CASSSSGTRGDTQYF.